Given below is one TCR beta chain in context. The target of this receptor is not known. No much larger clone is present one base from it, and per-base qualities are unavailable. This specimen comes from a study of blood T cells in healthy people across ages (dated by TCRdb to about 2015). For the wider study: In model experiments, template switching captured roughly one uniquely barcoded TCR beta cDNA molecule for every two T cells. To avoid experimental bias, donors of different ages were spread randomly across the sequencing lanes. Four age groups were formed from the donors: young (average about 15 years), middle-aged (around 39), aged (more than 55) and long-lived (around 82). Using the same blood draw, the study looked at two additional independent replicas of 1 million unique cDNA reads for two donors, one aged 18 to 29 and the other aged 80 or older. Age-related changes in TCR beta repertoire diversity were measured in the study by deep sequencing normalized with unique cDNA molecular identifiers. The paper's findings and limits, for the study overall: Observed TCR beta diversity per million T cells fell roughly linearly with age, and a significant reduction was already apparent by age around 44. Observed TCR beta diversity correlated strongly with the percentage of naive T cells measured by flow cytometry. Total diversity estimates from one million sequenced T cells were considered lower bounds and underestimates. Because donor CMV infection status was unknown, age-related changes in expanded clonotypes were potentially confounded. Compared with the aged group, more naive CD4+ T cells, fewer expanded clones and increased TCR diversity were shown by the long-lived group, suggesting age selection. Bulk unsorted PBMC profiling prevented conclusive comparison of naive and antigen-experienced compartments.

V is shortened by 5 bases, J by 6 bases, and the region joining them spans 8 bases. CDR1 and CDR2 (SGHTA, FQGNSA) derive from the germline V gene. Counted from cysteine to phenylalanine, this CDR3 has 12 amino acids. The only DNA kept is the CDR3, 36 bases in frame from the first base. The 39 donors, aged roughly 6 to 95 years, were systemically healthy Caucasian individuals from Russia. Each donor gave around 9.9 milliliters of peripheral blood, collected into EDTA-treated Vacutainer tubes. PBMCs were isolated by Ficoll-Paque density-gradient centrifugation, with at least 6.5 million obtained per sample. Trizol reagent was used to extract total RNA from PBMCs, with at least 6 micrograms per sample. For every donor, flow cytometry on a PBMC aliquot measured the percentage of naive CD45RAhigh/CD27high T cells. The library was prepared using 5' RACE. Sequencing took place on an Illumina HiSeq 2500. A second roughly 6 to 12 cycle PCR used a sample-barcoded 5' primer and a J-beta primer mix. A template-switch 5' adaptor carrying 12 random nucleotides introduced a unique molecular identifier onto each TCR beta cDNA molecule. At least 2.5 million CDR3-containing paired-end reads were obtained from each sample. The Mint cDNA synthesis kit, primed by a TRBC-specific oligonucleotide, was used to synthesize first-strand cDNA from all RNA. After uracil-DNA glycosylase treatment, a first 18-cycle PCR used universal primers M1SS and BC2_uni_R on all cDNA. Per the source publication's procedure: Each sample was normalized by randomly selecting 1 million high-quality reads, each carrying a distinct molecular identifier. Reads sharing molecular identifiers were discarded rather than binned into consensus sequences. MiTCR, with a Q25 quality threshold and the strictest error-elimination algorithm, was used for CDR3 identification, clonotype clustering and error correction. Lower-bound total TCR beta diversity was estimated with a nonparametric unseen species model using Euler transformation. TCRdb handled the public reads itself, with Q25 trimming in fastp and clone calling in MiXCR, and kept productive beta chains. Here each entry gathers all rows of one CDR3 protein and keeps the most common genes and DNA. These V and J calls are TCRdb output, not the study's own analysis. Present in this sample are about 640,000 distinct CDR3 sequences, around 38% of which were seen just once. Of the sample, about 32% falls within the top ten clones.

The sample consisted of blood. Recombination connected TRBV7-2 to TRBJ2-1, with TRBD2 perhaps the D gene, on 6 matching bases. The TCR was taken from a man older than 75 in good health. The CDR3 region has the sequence CASSQGLNEQFF. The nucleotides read TGTGCCAGCAGCCAGGGACTCAATGAGCAGTTCTTC.